The T cell receptor beta chain described here comes from a study of T cells expressing NK-cell markers. Study results and limitations: Among several donors, these clonotypes also ranked first in the CD3+CD56-NKG2C+ fraction.

The CDR3 loop spans 13 amino acids. Germline lookup yields CDR1 SGHRS and CDR2 YFSETQ. TCRdb re-called the 5' RACE reads; one entry per CDR3 protein, DNA not given. The table lists about 160,000 distinct CDR3 sequences. Concerning this clonotype itself: The antigen remains undetermined.

The clonotype was recovered from a woman aged 18 to 75 in good health. The sequenced material came from blood T cells: a sorted CD56 or NKG2C T cell subset, CD4+ or CD8+ T cells, or bulk PBMC T cells (not recorded which). This sequence joins TRBV5-1 and TRBJ1-1. This chain's CDR3 is CASVEDGYTEAFF.